This entry concerns a single T cell receptor (beta chain). What it binds is unknown. Through Arm-PCR of CDR3 regions and iRepertoire HTBI primers, TCR beta libraries were built. MiXCR, applied by TCRdb to the multiplex PCR reads, yields one record per CDR3 protein. The table includes around 460,000 distinct CDR3 sequences, approximately 21% detected once. This sample was taken from a study of regulatory T cells in long-lasting Graves disease. General study findings and limits: Few sampled subjects may have lowered accuracy.

Described time point: persistent/refractory GD, antithyroid drugs over 5 years with positive TRAb. With RNA extracted from PBMCs as input, the TCR library was made. Clinicians diagnosed Graves' disease using American Thyroid Association guidelines. The origin of this receptor is a female donor with Graves disease. The sample in question was peripheral blood mononuclear cells (PBMCs), obtained when the disease was refractory, from a patient treated with antithyroid drugs.

The CDR3 spells CASSYQWGSMVLYEQYF. As DNA, the CDR3 is TGTGCCAGCAGTTACCAGTGGGGGAGTATGGTGTTGTACGAGCAGTACTTC. This chain joins TRBV6-2 or TRBV6-3 and TRBJ2-7; D possibly matches TRBD1 or TRBD2 (5 bases each). Germline V gene lookup returns CDR1 MNHEY and CDR2 SVGEGT. The CDR3 is 17 amino acids. V shed 2 bases and J shed 4 bases, with 21 bases lying between them.